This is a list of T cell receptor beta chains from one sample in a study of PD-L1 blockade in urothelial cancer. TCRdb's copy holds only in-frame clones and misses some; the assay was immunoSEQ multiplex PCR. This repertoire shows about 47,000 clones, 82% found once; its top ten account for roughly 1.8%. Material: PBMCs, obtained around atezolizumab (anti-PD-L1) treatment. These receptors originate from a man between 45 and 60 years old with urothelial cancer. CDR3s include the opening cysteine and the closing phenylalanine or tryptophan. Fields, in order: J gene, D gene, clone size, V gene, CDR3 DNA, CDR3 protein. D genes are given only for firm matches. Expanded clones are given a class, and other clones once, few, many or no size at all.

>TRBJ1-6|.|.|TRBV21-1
TGTGCCGAGAAAGACAGCTATAATTCACCCCTCCACTTT
CAEKDSYNSPLHF
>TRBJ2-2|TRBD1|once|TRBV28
TGTGCCAGCAGTGAAGTTAGACAGGGGGGCACCGGGGAGCTGTTTTTT
CASSEVRQGGTGELFF
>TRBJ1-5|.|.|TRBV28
TGTGCCAGCAGTTTGGGTGGACAGTACAATCAGCCCCAGCATTTT
CASSLGGQYNQPQHF
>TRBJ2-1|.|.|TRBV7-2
TGTGCCAGCAGCGATTCAGGGGTTTCCTACAATGAGCAGTTCTTC
CASSDSGVSYNEQFF
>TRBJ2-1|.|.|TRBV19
TGTGCCAGTAGTTCTCTACCCGGACTTTATGAGCAGTTCTTC
CASSSLPGLYEQFF
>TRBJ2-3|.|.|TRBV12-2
TGTGCAAGTCGCCCCACCGGGTTCTTCACAGATACGCAGTATTTT
CASRPTGFFTDTQYF
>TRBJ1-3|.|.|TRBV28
TGTGCCAGCAGTTTAAGGACTAATGCTCTTGGAAACACCATATATTTT
CASSLRTNALGNTIYF
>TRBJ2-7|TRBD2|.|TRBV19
TGTGCCAGTAGACGGACTAGCGGCTACGAGCAGTACTTC
CASRRTSGYEQYF
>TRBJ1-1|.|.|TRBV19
TGTGCCAGTAGTATAGCGAGGAACACTGAAGCTTTCTTT
CASSIARNTEAFF
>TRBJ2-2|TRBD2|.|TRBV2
TGTGCCAGCAGTAAAAACCGGGGGGCCGGGGAGCTGTTTTTT
CASSKNRGAGELFF
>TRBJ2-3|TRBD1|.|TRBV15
TGTGCCACCAGCAGAGAGACAGGGGGCGCAGATACGCAGTATTTT
CATSRETGGADTQYF
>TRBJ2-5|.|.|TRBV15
TGTGCCACCAGCAGAGATTGGAGGTTAGAGACCCAGTACTTC
CATSRDWRLETQYF
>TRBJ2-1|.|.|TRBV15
TGTGCCACCAGCAGAGACGCTGCCGGGGAGCAGTTCTTC
CATSRDAAGEQFF
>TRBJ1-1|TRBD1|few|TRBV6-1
TGTGCCAGCAGTGAAGGGACAGGGCTTAACACTGAAGCTTTCTTT
CASSEGTGLNTEAFF
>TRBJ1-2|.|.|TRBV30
TGTGCCTCCTATGAAGCCGGGAGGGTCCTTAGCGGCTACACCTTC
CASYEAGRVLSGYTF
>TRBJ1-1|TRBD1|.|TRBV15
TGTGCCACCAGCGGGGGACGGACAGGGTGGTACACTGAAGCTTTCTTT
CATSGGRTGWYTEAFF
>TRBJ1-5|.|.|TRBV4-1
TGCGCCAGCAGCCAAGATCACTATTCAGGGCTGGGCAATCAGCCCCAGCATTTT
CASSQDHYSGLGNQPQHF
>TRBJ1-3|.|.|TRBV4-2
TGTGCCAGCAGCCAACTTGACAGCTCTGGAAACACCATATATTTT
CASSQLDSSGNTIYF
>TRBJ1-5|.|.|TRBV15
TGTGCCACCAGCAGAGATCCCCGAGACAGTAGCAATCAGCCCCAGCATTTT
CATSRDPRDSSNQPQHF
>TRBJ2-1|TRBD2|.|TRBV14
TGTGCCAGCAGCCAAACTAGCGGGGGGGTTAGGGCCTCAAATGAGCAGTTCTTC
CASSQTSGGVRASNEQFF
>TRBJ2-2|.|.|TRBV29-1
TGCAGCGTTTCCTCCGGGATTCACACCGGGGAGCTGTTTTTT
CSVSSGIHTGELFF
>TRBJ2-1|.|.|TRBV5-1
TGCGCCAGCAGCTCCCCTTCCTCTGTCTACAATGAGCAGTTCTTC
CASSSPSSVYNEQFF
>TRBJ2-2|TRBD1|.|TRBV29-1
TGCAGCGTAGGGACAGGGGGAATCGGGGAGCTGTTTTTT
CSVGTGGIGELFF
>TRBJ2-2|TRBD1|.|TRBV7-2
TGTGCCAGCAGCTTACAGGGGGTCCCCGGGGAGCTGTTTTTT
CASSLQGVPGELFF
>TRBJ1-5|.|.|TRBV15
TGTGCCACCAGCAGAGATCCAGATCTTAGCAATCAGCCCCAGCATTTT
CATSRDPDLSNQPQHF
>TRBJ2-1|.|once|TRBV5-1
TGCGCCAGCAGCTTGGCCGGGGGGCGGAGCTACAATGAGCAGTTCTTC
CASSLAGGRSYNEQFF
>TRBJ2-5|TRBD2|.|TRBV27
TGTGCCAGCCGCCCTACTAGCGGGGGGGAAGAGACCCAGTACTTC
CASRPTSGGEETQYF
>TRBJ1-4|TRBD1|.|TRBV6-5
TGTGCCAGCAGGGGACAGGAGGGAGAAAAACTGTTTTTT
CASRGQEGEKLFF
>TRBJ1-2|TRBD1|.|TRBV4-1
TGCGCCAGCAGCCACCGGGACAGGGCTAACTATGGCTACACCTTC
CASSHRDRANYGYTF
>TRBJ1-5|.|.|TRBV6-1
TGTGCCAGCAGCCCCGTAGAGGGGGTTCAGCCCCAGCATTTT
CASSPVEGVQPQHF
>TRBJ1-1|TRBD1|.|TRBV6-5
TGTGCCAGCAGGGGACAGGGCGGAGGCACTGAAGCTTTCTTT
CASRGQGGGTEAFF
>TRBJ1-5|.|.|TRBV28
TGTGCCAGCAGACTAGAAGAACCTAATCAGCCCCAGCATTTT
CASRLEEPNQPQHF
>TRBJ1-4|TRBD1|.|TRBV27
TGTGCCAGCAGTTCCCGACAGGGGGCTAGGGCCGTCACTAATGAAAAACTGTTTTTT
CASSSRQGARAVTNEKLFF
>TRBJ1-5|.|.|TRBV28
TGTGCCACCTTATTGAGGGAACAGCCCCAGCATTTT
CATLLREQPQHF
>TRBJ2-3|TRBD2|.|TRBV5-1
TGCGCCAGCAGCGAGGGACTAGCGGGTAGCACAGATACGCAGTATTTT
CASSEGLAGSTDTQYF
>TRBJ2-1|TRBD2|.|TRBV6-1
TGTGCCAGCAGTTTAGCGGGGGCGGGCGGTTACGAGCAGTTCTTC
CASSLAGAGGYEQFF
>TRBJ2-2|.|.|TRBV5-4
TGTGCCAGCAGCTTGGGCCCGCTCCAGGTTGGAGGGACCGGGGAGCTGTTTTTT
CASSLGPLQVGGTGELFF
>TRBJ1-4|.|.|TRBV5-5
TGTGCCAGCAGCCCCAGAGCGTTCGCTAATGAAAAACTGTTTTTT
CASSPRAFANEKLFF
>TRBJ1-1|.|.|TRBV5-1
TGCGCCAGCAGCTTGCTAGCAGGCACGAACACTGAAGCTTTCTTT
CASSLLAGTNTEAFF
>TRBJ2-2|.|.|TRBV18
TGTGCCAGCTCACCACGCGTTACGGCGAACACCGGGGAGCTGTTTTTT
CASSPRVTANTGELFF
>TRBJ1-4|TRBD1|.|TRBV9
TGTGCCAGCAGCGTCGGGGTTGGACAGGGGGGCGTAAAACTGTTTTTT
CASSVGVGQGGVKLFF
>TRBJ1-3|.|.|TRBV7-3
TGTGCCAGCAGCCCTGCGGGGGGCTTTGGAAACACCATATATTTT
CASSPAGGFGNTIYF
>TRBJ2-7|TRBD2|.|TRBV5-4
TGTGCCAGCAGCCCTGGGACTAGCGGGAGCTTTTACGAGCAGTACTTC
CASSPGTSGSFYEQYF
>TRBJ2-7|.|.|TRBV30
TGTGCCTGGGACAGTGGCGTCTCCTACGAGCAGTACTTC
CAWDSGVSYEQYF
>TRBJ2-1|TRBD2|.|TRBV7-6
TGTGCCAGCAGCTTAGGGCTAGCGGGAAGCGATGAGCAGTTCTTC
CASSLGLAGSDEQFF
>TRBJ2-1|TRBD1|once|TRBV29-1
TGCAGCGTTCTCTCGAGGACAGGGTCTTACAATGAGCAGTTCTTC
CSVLSRTGSYNEQFF
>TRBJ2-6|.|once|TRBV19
TGTGCCAGTAGTAGTGACAGATCCTCTGGGGCCAACGTCCTGACTTTC
CASSSDRSSGANVLTF
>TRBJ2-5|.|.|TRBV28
TGTGCCAGCAGCTCCTCAGGTCGGGAGACCCAGTACTTC
CASSSSGRETQYF
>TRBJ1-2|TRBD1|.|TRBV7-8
TGTGCCAGCAGCCAAGACTTAGACAGGGGGGTCTATGGCTACACCTTC
CASSQDLDRGVYGYTF
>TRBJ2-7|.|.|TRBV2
TGTGCCAGCAAGGTGTCAGCGGGTCGAAGCTCCTACGAGCAGTACTTC
CASKVSAGRSSYEQYF
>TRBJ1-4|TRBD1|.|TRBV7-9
TGTGCCAGCAGCTCAATAACAGGGGGCCAGGGTGAAAAACTGTTTTTT
CASSSITGGQGEKLFF
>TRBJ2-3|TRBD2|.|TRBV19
TGTGCCAGTAGTACTTGGCAAGGACTAGCGGGGAACACAGATACGCAGTATTTT
CASSTWQGLAGNTDTQYF
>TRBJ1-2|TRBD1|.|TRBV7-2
TGTGCCAGCAGCTTAAACAGGGGGCCCTATGGCTACACCTTC
CASSLNRGPYGYTF